The source of this TCR beta chain is a study of cytomegalovirus exposure and HLA in healthy donors. General observations from the study: Generally TCR sequences proved uncommon, though certain public TCRs appeared in numerous donors.

CDR1 is LNHDA and CDR2 is SQIVND in the germline V gene (reference sequence). The V and J ends lost 9 bases and 4 bases respectively, with 21 bases between them. This CDR3 has 15 residues. A word on this clone: Its antigen is still unknown.

The PCR was carried out with 60 Vbeta primers and 13 Jbeta primers. Clones were sequenced by immunoSEQ multiplex PCR, and TCRdb holds only the in-frame ones, with some missing. The table gives about 40,000 clones; the top ten clones make up 7.5% to 9.5% of it. The TCR was taken from a man between 40 and 49 years old in good health and CMV-seropositive. What was sequenced was PBMCs. V usage is TRBV19 and J usage is TRBJ1-1; D might be TRBD1 (6 bases). The CDR3 spells CASSKTGQGITEAFF. In nucleotides, the CDR3 is TGTGCCAGCTCCAAGACGGGACAAGGGATCACTGAAGCTTTCTTT.